This T cell receptor beta chain was identified in a study of blood T cell repertoires in COVID-19. Study-wide background: Material from acute and convalescent COVID-19 was sourced from the United States, Italy and Spain. PBMCs, B-cell-depleted T cells, or T cells provided the cDNA or gDNA that made up the material.

The authors' processing: From reference gene primer amplification, estimates of nucleated cell counts were derived. Sequencing used immunoSEQ multiplex PCR; TCRdb keeps in-frame clones, though not all of them. The DNA gave D and trimming, while V, J and clone size come from that table. The sample records around 300,000 clones, 65% to 90% being singletons. The V and J ends lost 4 bases and 2 bases respectively, with 17 bases between them. Germline-derived CDR1 and CDR2 are MNHEY and SVGEGT. CDR3 length: 16 amino acids. The TCR comes from a human donor in a cohort sampled during active COVID-19. Sequenced sample: peripheral blood. The chain employs TRBV6-2 or TRBV6-3 and TRBJ2-5; D uncertain. The CDR3 is CASSSPSSRPQETQYF. The DNA for the CDR3 is TGTGCCAGCAGTTCACCCTCTTCTAGACCGCAAGAGACCCAGTACTTC.